Given below is one T cell receptor (beta chain) in context. The antigen remains unidentified. Method: immunoSEQ multiplex PCR; TCRdb's copy keeps in-frame clones and lacks some. The sample has 15,000 to 20,000 clones, 70% to 90% seen once. Time point indicated: cycle 4 day 1 (C4D1), after around six weeks of nivolumab. All the patients suffered relapse after autologous stem cell transplantation, and brentuximab vedotin exposure differed. CD4+ T cells were purified from thawed PBMCs by magnetic negative selection. Best outcomes ranged across complete response, partial response and progressive disease. The data are from a study of PD-1 blockade in classical Hodgkin lymphoma. The study's findings and limits: A significant rise in TCR diversity by C4D1 was seen for CD4+ but not CD8+ cells. Relative to healthy donors, newly diagnosed patients reportedly had lower baseline TCR diversity, which was reported as lower still in relapsed/refractory patients. Complete responders' baseline diversity resembled that of newly diagnosed patients.

The sample was CD4+ T cells from blood, taken before the fourth cycle of nivolumab. This TCR came from a human donor with classical Hodgkin lymphoma.

CDR3 in amino acids: CASSPGQGSYEQYF. CDR3 sequence (DNA): TGTGCCAGCTCACCGGGACAGGGATCCTACGAGCAGTACTTC. The genes are TRBV18 and TRBJ2-7, with 9 positions matching TRBD1. The CDR3 length is 14 residues. After removal of 3 bases from V and 1 base from J, the junction contained 1 base not matched to a gene. The germline V gene has CDR1 KGHSH and CDR2 LQKENI.